The clone carrying this T cell receptor (beta chain) was detected many times. The antigen is unknown. This sample was included in a study of T cell repertoires in cytomegalovirus infection. Whole-study context: Through public TCR beta signatures, both CMV infection and matching HLA type were indicated. Study-level findings and limits: HLA-C-restricted CMV-specific TCR beta clonotypes were dominant in the ex vivo response. People with CMV and the relevant HLA were identified by cumulative public TCR beta family frequency.

Using its own MiXCR run on the reads, TCRdb lists one record per CDR3 protein. The sample contains 130,000 or so distinct CDR3 sequences, about 6.5% of which appear only once. This sequence was found in a human donor in good health (CMV status not recorded). Some clones in this sample may be carry-over from other donors' samples. What was sequenced was PBMCs.

CDR3 sequence: CASSLIETGRLGQPQHF. DNA for the CDR3: TGTGCCAGCAGCTTAATAGAGACAGGGAGGCTAGGTCAGCCCCAGCATTTT. The chain carries TRBV7-8 and TRBJ1-5; TRBD1 matches 7 bases. This CDR3 has 17 amino acids. The J segment lost 6 bases and the V segment lost 2 bases, leaving 13 bases of the junction unmatched. Germline values: CDR1 SGHVS, CDR2 FQNEAQ.